The next 6 T cell receptor beta chains were all read from a single sample in a study of beta chain features in type 1 diabetes. As every portion of the isolated RNA was reverse transcribed, the sequencing read expressed TCRB transcripts. Sequenced by immunoSEQ multiplex PCR; TCRdb stores in-frame clones only, minus some. Among fewer than 200,000 clones listed, roughly an eighth were seen once. Sequencing was performed on central memory CD4+ T cells from blood. These receptors came from a woman younger than 30 in good health.

The gene calls are TRBV6-5 and TRBJ1-5; TRBD1 matches at 9 bases. V lost 5 bases and J lost 9; bases outside the gene matches: 11. Germline V gene data show CDR1 as MNHEY and CDR2 as SVGAGI. CDR3 length equals 15 residues. The CDR3 protein is CASSPGQGEMRPQHF. For the CDR3, the DNA is TGTGCCAGCAGTCCGGGACAGGGCGAAATGCGGCCCCAGCATTTT.

The chain recombines TRBV4-1 with TRBJ2-1, with a weak D call TRBD2 (5 bases). Germline values: CDR1 MGHRA, CDR2 YSYEKL. V lost 3 bases, J lost 4 bases, and 19 bases lay in between. The CDR3 contains 17 residues. The CDR3 spells CASSHPVGSELYNEQFF. In DNA form, the CDR3 reads TGCGCCAGCAGCCACCCCGTGGGTAGCGAGCTTTACAATGAGCAGTTCTTC.

In this sample, this clone turned up a few times. In nucleotides, the CDR3 is TGTGCCACCAGCCCGGGCAAAAACATTCAGTACTTC. Protein sequence: CATSPGKNIQYF. The J gene is TRBJ2-4, the V gene TRBV15; unclear D gene. V was cut by 5 bases and J by 3 bases, with 5 bases left in between. The CDR3 length is 12 residues. From germline, CDR1 is LNHNV and CDR2 YYDKDF (reference sequence).

This clone has a handful of counts. The CDR3 is CASSLGRGYEQYF. The CDR3 DNA is TGTGCCAGCAGCCTGGGCAGGGGTTACGAGCAGTACTTC. The V and J genes are TRBV11-2 and TRBJ2-7; D may be TRBD1 (6 bases). The CDR3 is made up of 13 amino acids. Germline CDR1 SGHAT, CDR2 FQNNGV. Trimming stripped 5 bases from V and 4 bases from J, with 12 bases between.

This clone occurred a few times. The chain is built from TRBV29-1 and TRBJ1-1; D may be TRBD1 (5 bases). V was pared by 3 bases and J by 4 bases, with 12 bases between. The CDR3 length is 13 residues. CDR1 is SQVTM and CDR2 is ANQGSEA in the germline V gene. In DNA form, the CDR3 reads TGCAGCGTTGACGGGGGAGGAGGCACTGAAGCTTTCTTT. Its protein product is CSVDGGGGTEAFF.

This clone was found a few times. The rearrangement links TRBV7-2 to TRBJ2-5, with TRBD2 matching over 8 bases. J was trimmed by 3 bases and V by 6 bases; bases with no gene match: 9. Per the germline V gene, CDR1 is SGHTA and CDR2 is FQGNSA. The CDR3 runs to 15 residues. CDR3 coding DNA: TGTGCCAGCAGTGCCCTTGGGGGACTAGAAGAGACCCAGTACTTC. This translates into CASSALGGLEETQYF.